These 28 T cell receptor beta chains were all obtained from the same sample, sequenced in a study of blood T cells in healthy people across ages. Next came a second PCR, run for about 7 to 12 cycles, which used a sample-barcoded 5' primer along with a J-beta primer mix. TCRdb redid the calling of the 5' RACE reads with MiXCR, one entry per CDR3 protein. This table holds roughly 900,000 distinct CDR3 sequences, under 30% found once. Material: blood. The receptors were sampled from a woman aged 80 or over in good health.

V and J are TRBV5-1 and TRBJ2-3, with D possibly matching TRBD1 (6 bases). CDR1 is SGHRS and CDR2 is YFSETQ in the germline V gene. The V and J ends lost 4 bases and 2 bases respectively, with 11 bases between them. The CDR3 is 14 amino acids. The CDR3 nucleotides are TGCGCCAGCAGCCCGGGACAATACACAGATACGCAGTATTTT. It encodes CASSPGQYTDTQYF.

This clonotype has a count of ten or more. This chain connects TRBV29-1 to TRBJ2-3; the D gene could be TRBD1 or TRBD2 (6 bases each). This CDR3 comprises 14 residues. Germline V gene sequence: CDR1 SQVTM, CDR2 ANQGSEA. The V end lost 8 bases, the J end lost 2 bases, and 17 bases lay between the germline ends. The CDR3 DNA reads as TGCAGCACTGAACCGGGGGCGATCACAGATACGCAGTATTTT. Translation gives CSTEPGAITDTQYF.

As regards this clonotype: This sequence may be a read error, since a much larger clone differs from it by one base. V gene TRBV9 combines with J gene TRBJ2-3; maybe TRBD1 (6 bases). This CDR3 is 16 amino acids long. Germline V gene data show CDR1 as SGDLS and CDR2 as YYNGEE. V lost 3 bases and J 1 base, leaving 15 bases between the germline ends. This chain's CDR3 is CASSGGQSLRTDTQYF. In nucleotides, the CDR3 is TGTGCCAGCAGCGGTGGACAGAGTCTTCGCACAGATACGCAGTATTTT.

The chain employs TRBV12-3 or TRBV12-4 and TRBJ2-7, with D perhaps matching TRBD2 (5 bases). V was shortened by 3 bases and J by 2 bases, with 14 bases between the two germline ends. The CDR3 extends over 15 amino acids. The CDR3 sequence is CASSFTAGGPYEQYF. CDR3 nucleotide sequence: TGTGCCAGCAGTTTTACGGCGGGCGGCCCCTACGAGCAGTACTTC.

This clonotype showed up just a few times. The junction differs from germline at one of its ends, possibly a read error. V usage is TRBV18 and J usage is TRBJ2-7; D gene ambiguous. CDR1 is KGHSH, CDR2 LQKENI, per germline. This CDR3 has 13 amino acids. CDR3 in amino acids: CAGSPLRSHEQYF. The CDR3 DNA follows: TGTGCCGGCTCACCACTAAGGTCCCACGAGCAGTACTTC.

This chain links TRBV6-2 or TRBV6-3 with TRBJ1-1; 7 bases fit TRBD1. CDR1 and CDR2 from the germline V gene are MNHEY and SVGEGT. CDR3 size: 16 residues. After removal of 0 bases from V and 2 bases from J, the junction contained 6 bases not matched to a gene. CDR3 bases: TGTGCCAGCAGTTACTCCCCGGGACAGATAAACACTGAAGCTTTCTTT. It is translated as CASSYSPGQINTEAFF.

This clonotype appeared many times. The chain joins TRBV20-1 to TRBJ2-3, with D perhaps assigned TRBD1 or TRBD2 (6 bases each). The CDR3 consists of 15 residues. The germline gives CDR1 DFQATT, CDR2 SNEGSKA (reference sequence). The ends were cut back, 4 bases at V and 0 bases at J, with 14 bases in the middle. This CDR3 reads CSATKGGSSTDTQYF. For the CDR3, the DNA is TGCAGTGCTACTAAGGGGGGATCTAGCACAGATACGCAGTATTTT.

A word on this clonotype: The junction differs from germline at one of its ends, possibly a read error. This sequence joins TRBV7-2 and TRBJ2-3; no clear D gene. The germline CDR1 and CDR2 sequences are SGHTA and FQGNSA. This CDR3 has 15 amino acids. The chain's CDR3 is CSSSFSGRPADTQYF. The CDR3 coding sequence is TGTTCCAGCAGCTTTAGTGGCCGGCCGGCAGATACGCAGTATTTT.

A remark on this clonotype: A much bigger clone sits one base away, suggesting this may be a read error. The J gene is TRBJ2-7, the V gene TRBV7-2; D might be TRBD2 (6 bases). Trimming removed 5 bases at V and 3 bases at J, with 17 bases between. The germline gives CDR1 SGHTA, CDR2 FQGNSA. The CDR3 sequence is 15 residues long. This CDR3 reads CASSNRDGGLYEQYF. DNA of the CDR3: TGTGCCAGCAGCAACCGGGACGGGGGACTCTACGAGCAGTACTTC. The variable domain in full, with the rest retrieved from reference TRBV7-2 and TRBJ2-7, is GAGVSQSPSNKVTEKGKDVELRCDPISGHTALYWYRQSLGQGLEFLIYFQGNSAPDKSGLPSDRFSAERTGGSVSTLTIQRTQQEDSAVYLCASSNRDGGLYEQYFGPGTRLTVT.

As concerns this clonotype: With a much larger clone just one base away, this may be a read error. The rearrangement uses TRBV29-1 and TRBJ2-7; 8 positions agree with TRBD1. The J segment lost 9 bases and the V segment lost 5 bases, leaving 12 bases of the junction unmatched. The CDR3 has 13 amino acids. The germline CDR1 and CDR2 sequences are SQVTM and ANQGSEA. CDR3 nucleotides: TGCAGCGTTAAAGGGGTCGGCGGGACAGGGCAGTACTTC. As protein: CSVKGVGGTGQYF.

This clonotype was observed a single time. The chain has TRBV5-1 and TRBJ1-1; weak D call: TRBD1 (5 bases). V lost 0 bases to trimming and J lost 0 bases, with 9 bases between them. From germline, CDR1 is SGHRS and CDR2 YFSETQ. CDR3 length: 15 residues. The CDR3 coding sequence is TGCGCCAGCAGCTTGGCCGGGACGGTGAACACTGAAGCTTTCTTT. Translating gives CASSLAGTVNTEAFF.

The rearrangement links TRBV7-6 to TRBJ2-1, with 7 bases that match TRBD1. Trimming at V came to 8 bases and at J to 8 bases, leaving 6 bases not matched to a gene. The CDR3 sequence is 12 residues long. Germline lookup yields CDR1 SGHVS and CDR2 FNYEAQ. CDR3 in amino acids: CASGRQGDEQFF. For the CDR3, the DNA is TGTGCCAGCGGGAGACAGGGCGATGAGCAGTTCTTC.

This clonotype has more than one count but fewer than ten. CDR3 amino acids: CASSFDRGSYEQYF. CDR3 bases: TGTGCCAGCAGTTTTGACAGGGGTAGCTACGAGCAGTACTTC. V usage is TRBV28 and J usage is TRBJ2-7; TRBD1 matches at 8 bases. CDR1 and CDR2 (germline): MDHEN, SYDVKM. The CDR3 runs 14 residues. V lost 3 bases to trimming and J lost 3 bases; unmatched junction nucleotides: 4.

There are a few counts of this clonotype. Being one base from a much bigger clone, this may be a read error. The V gene is TRBV20-1, the J gene TRBJ2-5; perhaps D is TRBD1 or TRBD2 (5 bases each). This CDR3 is 14 amino acids long. Per germline, CDR1 DFQATT and CDR2 SNEGSKA (reference sequence). The CDR3 region is CSARGTALQGTQYF. In DNA form, the CDR3 reads TGCAGTGCTCGTGGGACCGCACTTCAAGGGACCCAGTACTTC.

This clonotype was found a few times. The chain combines TRBV2 with TRBJ2-1; 7 bases align to TRBD1. V was pared by 2 bases and J by 0 bases, with 16 bases of the junction left unmatched. The CDR3 covers 20 residues. Looked up from germline, CDR1 is SNHLY and CDR2 is FYNNEI. The CDR3 here is CASSELPGQQLLSSYNEQFF. The DNA of the CDR3 is TGTGCCAGCAGTGAACTACCGGGACAGCAACTCCTAAGCTCCTACAATGAGCAGTTCTTC.

For this clonotype: Possible read error: a much larger clone is one base away. V gene TRBV4-2 combines with J gene TRBJ2-5; 8 bases align to TRBD2. V dropped 4 bases and J dropped 11; count of bases not matched to a gene: 15. Germline V gene data show CDR1 as LGHNA and CDR2 as YNFKEQ. This CDR3 spans 15 amino acids. The chain's CDR3 is CASSLSGGGDNEQYF. The CDR3 coding sequence is TGTGCCAGCAGCCTCAGCGGGGGCGGGGACAATGAGCAGTACTTC.

This clonotype was counted only a few times. Possible read error: a much larger clone is one base away. The gene calls are TRBV6-5 and TRBJ2-1; D is possibly TRBD1 (5 bases). Germline CDR1 is MNHEY and CDR2 is SVGAGI. The CDR3 contains 14 residues. The CDR3 DNA reads as TGTGCCGGCAGTTACTCGCGACAGTACAATGAGCAGTTCTTC. Translating gives CAGSYSRQYNEQFF.

This clonotype was seen many times. V gene TRBV6-2 or TRBV6-3 combines with J gene TRBJ1-6; D unresolved. This CDR3 spans 13 amino acids. V shed 7 bases and J shed 4 bases, with 8 bases lying between them. Germline V CDR1 and CDR2: MNHEY, SVGEGT. This CDR3 is CASKEGYNSPLHF. Here the CDR3 DNA reads TGTGCCAGCAAGGAAGGGTATAATTCACCCCTCCACTTT.

This clonotype was recorded at least ten times. The chain uses TRBV20-1 and TRBJ1-6; TRBD1 matches 7 bases. The CDR3 length is 15 residues. Germline lookup yields CDR1 DFQATT and CDR2 SNEGSKA (reference sequence). V lost 1 base to trimming and J lost 0 bases; unmatched junction nucleotides: 0. CDR3 sequence reads: CSARGQGSYNSPLHF. The CDR3 DNA reads as TGCAGTGCTAGAGGACAGGGCTCCTATAATTCACCCCTCCACTTT.

Worth noting for this clonotype: It may be a read error: a sequence one base away is much more abundant. The rearrangement links TRBV2 to TRBJ2-7; TRBD1 matches at 7 bases. The CDR3 consists of 14 residues. The germline gives CDR1 SNHLY, CDR2 FYNNEI. V dropped 6 bases and J dropped 7; count of bases not matched to a gene: 12. The CDR3 is CASRDGTAYNEQYF. In DNA form, the CDR3 reads TGTGCCAGCAGGGATGGGACAGCCTACAATGAGCAGTACTTC.

Regarding this clonotype: This may be a read error: a much more frequent sequence differs by one nucleotide. This chain links TRBV20-1 with TRBJ2-1; tentatively, D is TRBD2 (6 bases). The CDR3 has 14 amino acids. Trimming cost V 5 bases and J 0 bases, with 11 bases left between them. CDR1 is DFQATT, CDR2 SNEGSKA, per germline (reference sequence). The CDR3 DNA reads TGCAGTGCTGGGCCCGGGGGCTCCTACAATGAGCAGTTCTTC. It codes for CSAGPGGSYNEQFF.

This clonotype was found a few times. The V call is TRBV11-3, the J call TRBJ2-1, with 8 bases aligning to TRBD2. With V trimmed by 5 bases and J by 7 bases, 7 bases remained unmatched. Germline assignment: CDR1 SGHNT and CDR2 YENEEA. The CDR3 is made up of 14 amino acids. This CDR3 is CASSPGGADNEQFF. CDR3 DNA sequence: TGTGCCAGCAGCCCCGGGGGGGCGGATAATGAGCAGTTCTTC. The whole variable domain, filled in from reference TRBV11-3 and TRBJ2-1, reads EAGVVQSPRYKIIEKKQPVAFWCNPISGHNTLYWYLQNLGQGPELLIRYENEEAVDDSQLPKDRFSAERLKGVDSTLKIQPAELGDSAVYLCASSPGGADNEQFFGPGTRLTVL.

Concerning this clonotype itself: This may stem from a read error, because a much larger clone lies one nucleotide away. V gene TRBV12-3 or TRBV12-4 combines with J gene TRBJ2-1; 11 nucleotides align to TRBD2. The CDR3 has 16 residues. V shed 3 bases, J shed 10 bases, and the junction held 11 bases outside the gene matches. The chain's CDR3 is CASSFDHSGGAKEQFF. As DNA, the CDR3 is TGTGCCAGCAGTTTCGACCATAGCGGGGGGGCGAAGGAGCAGTTCTTC.

This clonotype was recorded many times. CDR3 protein: CASSLALTGGPHEQFF. DNA of the CDR3: TGTGCCAGCAGCTTAGCGCTCACGGGGGGGCCGCATGAGCAGTTCTTC. The V and J genes are TRBV7-2 and TRBJ2-1, with 8 nucleotides matching TRBD2. Looked up from germline, CDR1 is SGHTA and CDR2 is FQGNSA. The CDR3 length is 16 residues. V was pared by 0 bases and J by 8 bases, with 9 bases of the junction left unmatched.

The rearrangement joins TRBV6-5 to TRBJ1-1; D possibly corresponds to TRBD1 (6 bases). The CDR3 is 14 residues long. Germline V gene lookup returns CDR1 MNHEY and CDR2 SVGAGI. Between the trimmed V and J ends, which lost 9 bases and 5 bases, there was a span of 19 bases. The CDR3 loop is CASCRGARGTEAFF. CDR3 DNA sequence: TGTGCCAGTTGCAGGGGCGCGAGGGGGACTGAAGCTTTCTTT.

This clonotype occurred many times. The rearrangement uses TRBV7-2 and TRBJ2-7; 9 nucleotides line up with TRBD1. Unmatched junction bases numbered 7, after V lost 5 bases and J lost 8 bases. CDR3 length equals 13 residues. The germline CDR1 and CDR2 sequences are SGHTA and FQGNSA. The CDR3 region is CASSLGTGRQQYF. CDR3 DNA: TGTGCCAGCAGCCTTGGGACAGGGAGGCAGCAGTACTTC.

In this sample, this clonotype turned up many times. The chain combines TRBV6-2 or TRBV6-3 with TRBJ1-2; the match to TRBD1 covers 7 bases. V shed 6 bases, J shed 1 base, and the junction held 5 bases outside the gene matches. Germline V gene data show CDR1 as MNHEY and CDR2 as SVGEGT. The CDR3 sequence is 14 residues long. DNA of the CDR3: TGTGCCAGCAGGCCGGGACAGCTTAACTATGGCTACACCTTC. Amino acid sequence: CASRPGQLNYGYTF.

This clonotype was counted ten times or more. The V call is TRBV29-1, the J call TRBJ2-5, with TRBD1 as a possible D gene (5 bases). The CDR3 runs 13 residues. Germline V CDR1 and CDR2: SQVTM, ANQGSEA. Trimming shortened V by 7 bases and J by 2 bases, and 14 bases separated the two germline ends. The CDR3 nucleotides are TGCAGCGGTCAGTGGGGCGGACAAGAGACCCAGTACTTC. Amino acid sequence: CSGQWGGQETQYF.